One sample yielded the 26 T cell receptor beta chains listed below, sequenced in a study of T cell repertoires in cytomegalovirus infection. Their specific antigens are unknown. MiXCR, run by TCRdb on the reads, gives a single entry per CDR3 protein. Of around 77,000 distinct CDR3 sequences in the sample, approximately 20% were seen once. The sequencing here drew on CD8+ T cells from cultured PBMCs, taken from culture after CMV antigen stimulation. The receptors shown here come from a human donor in good health (CMV status not recorded). Some clones in this sample may be carry-over from other donors' samples.

J is TRBJ2-6 and V is TRBV6-1; TRBD1 might be the D (6 bases). With 5 bases removed from V and 4 bases from J, the gap between germline ends came to 15 bases. Germline lookup yields CDR1 MNHNS and CDR2 SASEGT. This CDR3 region has 16 residues. The CDR3 protein is CASSSVTGLGANVLTF. For the CDR3, the DNA is TGTGCCAGCAGTTCCGTCACAGGGTTAGGGGCCAACGTCCTGACTTTC.

This clonotype was observed a handful of times. CDR3 in amino acids: CASSLYTRPGANVLTF. As DNA, the CDR3 is TGTGCCAGCAGCTTATACACCCGCCCTGGGGCCAACGTCCTGACTTTC. The chain carries TRBV11-2 and TRBJ2-6; D gene unclear. This CDR3 is 16 amino acids long. The germline V gene has CDR1 SGHAT and CDR2 FQNNGV. Trimming removed 2 bases at V and 2 bases at J, with 10 bases between.

This chain uses TRBV6-2 or TRBV6-3 with TRBJ2-1; D is uncertain. The V gene lost 6 bases and the J gene lost 12 bases, with 15 bases spanning the gap. This CDR3 spans 12 amino acids. In germline, CDR1 is MNHEY, CDR2 SVGEGT. CDR3: CASRSNSERQFF. The CDR3 bases are TGTGCCAGCAGATCAAACTCCGAGAGGCAGTTCTTC.

This clonotype was counted a few times. This rearrangement joins TRBV9 to TRBJ2-7, with 7 bases that match TRBD1. The CDR3 totals 12 residues. Germline assignment: CDR1 SGDLS and CDR2 YYNGEE. V shed 3 bases, J shed 6 bases, and the junction held 3 bases outside the gene matches. CDR3 region: CASSDRQGEQYF. In DNA, the CDR3 is TGTGCCAGCAGCGATCGACAGGGCGAGCAGTACTTC.

The V call is TRBV7-2, the J call TRBJ2-7; D is perhaps TRBD2 (5 bases). There are 13 residues in the CDR3. In germline, CDR1 is SGHTA, CDR2 FQGNSA. Trimming stripped 1 base from V and 6 bases from J, with 10 bases between. Written as DNA, the CDR3 is TGTGCCAGCAGCTTAGGGTCGAGGGCCGAGCAGTACTTC. Its protein product is CASSLGSRAEQYF.

This clonotype came up a few times. V is TRBV7-8 and J is TRBJ2-3; 13 bases align to TRBD2. Per germline, CDR1 SGHVS and CDR2 FQNEAQ. This CDR3 contains 17 residues. After removal of 8 bases from V and 0 bases from J, the junction contained 8 bases not matched to a gene. In DNA form, the CDR3 reads TGTGCCAGCGGGGGACTAGCGGGGCGATCTAGCACAGATACGCAGTATTTT. Translated, it gives CASGGLAGRSSTDTQYF.

This clonotype was found a few times. This chain joins TRBV4-1 and TRBJ2-1, with D possibly matching TRBD2 (6 bases). The CDR3 is 14 amino acids. Trimming shortened V by 6 bases and J by 6 bases, and 15 bases separated the two germline ends. Germline V lookup: CDR1 MGHRA, CDR2 YSYEKL. The CDR3 spells CASSHPTRPNEQFF. The CDR3 nucleotides are TGCGCCAGCAGTCACCCGACTAGGCCCAATGAGCAGTTCTTC.

This chain links TRBV7-8 with TRBJ1-1; D call uncertain. The V gene's germline CDR1 is SGHVS and CDR2 FQNEAQ. The CDR3 extends over 11 amino acids. V gave up 7 bases and J gave up 3 bases, with 6 bases separating them. The CDR3 reads CASKKDTEAFF. CDR3 nucleotides: TGTGCCAGCAAGAAAGACACTGAAGCTTTCTTT.

This clonotype was recorded a few times. The chain combines TRBV5-5 with TRBJ1-5, with D perhaps matching TRBD1 (6 bases). Per the germline V gene, CDR1 is SGHKS and CDR2 is YYEKEE (reference sequence). The CDR3 spans 17 residues. Between the trimmed V and J ends, which lost 0 bases and 7 bases, there was a span of 20 bases. CDR3 loop: CASSLGVGGGGNQPQHF. The DNA for the CDR3 is TGTGCCAGCAGCTTGGGAGTAGGAGGGGGTGGAAACCAGCCCCAGCATTTT.

The rearrangement joins TRBV9 to TRBJ1-1; D not resolved. In germline, CDR1 is SGDLS, CDR2 YYNGEE. V lost 0 bases to trimming and J lost 1 base, with 7 bases between them. This CDR3 contains 14 residues. CDR3 DNA: TGTGCCAGCAGCGTAGCTCCGGGGAACACTGAAGCTTTCTTT. This codes for CASSVAPGNTEAFF.

This clonotype was picked up a small number of times. The gene calls are TRBV4-1 and TRBJ2-7, with a tentative D call TRBD2 (6 bases). V was pared by 0 bases and J by 2 bases, with 14 bases between. Germline-derived CDR1 and CDR2 are MGHRA and YSYEKL. This CDR3 contains 16 residues. In DNA, the CDR3 is TGCGCCAGCAGCCAAGACACCGGGACTGGCGCCTACGAGCAGTACTTC. Protein sequence: CASSQDTGTGAYEQYF.

The chain employs TRBV7-2 and TRBJ2-5; D perhaps matches TRBD2 (5 bases). With 2 bases removed from V and 5 bases from J, the gap between germline ends came to 15 bases. The CDR3 totals 15 residues. Germline V CDR1 and CDR2: SGHTA, FQGNSA. CDR3 loop: CASSLLSPGGETQYF. The CDR3 DNA follows: TGTGCCAGCAGCTTACTTAGTCCAGGCGGGGAGACCCAGTACTTC.

The J gene is TRBJ1-1, the V gene TRBV4-1; 9 bases fit TRBD1. CDR1 is MGHRA and CDR2 is YSYEKL in the germline V gene. V was clipped by 2 bases and J by 1 base; unmatched bases: 2. CDR3 size: 15 residues. The CDR3 loop reads CASSQLDRGNTEAFF. In DNA, the CDR3 is TGCGCCAGCAGCCAACTGGACAGGGGGAACACTGAAGCTTTCTTT.

This sequence joins TRBV6-2 or TRBV6-3 and TRBJ2-1; D uncertain. Per germline, CDR1 MNHEY and CDR2 SVGEGT. CDR3 length: 14 residues. Trimming pared 2 bases from V and 4 bases from J, leaving 9 bases between. In nucleotides, the CDR3 is TGTGCCAGCAGTTACGAGGCCTCATACAATGAGCAGTTCTTC. It codes for CASSYEASYNEQFF.

This clonotype was seen only a few times. CDR3 bases: TGTGCCAGCAGTTATGGGACAGGGACTACTGGCTACACCTTC. Translating it yields CASSYGTGTTGYTF. This sequence joins TRBV6-1 and TRBJ1-2; 9 nucleotides agree with TRBD1. Trimming took 5 bases from V and 7 from J; bases not matched to a gene: 8. CDR1 and CDR2 from the germline V gene are MNHNS and SASEGT. CDR3 length: 14 residues.

The chain is built from TRBV5-6 and TRBJ1-1, with D possibly TRBD1 on 6 matching bases. The CDR3 extends over 11 amino acids. CDR1 and CDR2 from the germline V gene are SGHDT and YYEEEE. Trimming left V 6 bases short and J 5 bases short, with 8 bases between. The chain's CDR3 is CASNQGTEAFF. CDR3 sequence (DNA): TGTGCCAGCAACCAGGGGACTGAAGCTTTCTTT.

The chain recombines TRBV20-1 with TRBJ1-2, with 7 bases that match TRBD1. Germline CDR1 and CDR2: DFQATT and SNEGSKA (reference sequence). The J segment lost 4 bases and the V segment lost 1 base, leaving 9 bases of the junction unmatched. The CDR3 has 15 residues. CDR3 sequence: CSARGGAGQSYGYTF. DNA for the CDR3: TGCAGTGCTAGAGGAGGTGCGGGACAGAGCTATGGCTACACCTTC.

This clonotype was observed a few times. The gene calls are TRBV13 and TRBJ2-7; tentatively, D is TRBD1 or TRBD2 (5 bases each). The length of the CDR3 is 17 residues. The germline V and J ends were trimmed by 4 bases and 5 bases, with 24 bases remaining between them. The germline gives CDR1 PRHDT, CDR2 FYEKMQ (reference sequence). CDR3 nucleotides: TGTGCCAGCAGCTCCGAGATCAGGGCAGGGAGAGTCAACGAGCAGTACTTC. Translation gives CASSSEIRAGRVNEQYF. The complete variable domain, with remaining parts taken from reference TRBV13 and TRBJ2-7, reads AAGVIQSPRHLIKEKRETATLKCYPIPRHDTVYWYQQGPGQDPQFLISFYEKMQSDKGSIPDRFSAQQFSDYHSELNMSSLELGDSALYFCASSSEIRAGRVNEQYFGPGTRLTVT.

This clonotype was counted once. As DNA, the CDR3 is TGTGCCAGCAGCTCCGGACAGGGGCCCTACTACGAGCAGTACTTC. Its protein product is CASSSGQGPYYEQYF. This rearrangement joins TRBV7-9 to TRBJ2-7, with 9 bases matching TRBD1. The CDR3 extends over 15 amino acids. Germline lookup yields CDR1 SEHNR and CDR2 FQNEAQ (reference sequence). Trimming at V came to 4 bases and at J to 3 bases, leaving 7 bases not matched to a gene. The whole variable domain, remainder taken from reference TRBV7-9 and TRBJ2-7, is DTGVSQNPRHKITKRGQNVTFRCDPISEHNRLYWYRQTLGQGPEFLTYFQNEAQLEKSRLLSDRFSAERPKGSFSTLEIQRTEQGDSAMYLCASSSGQGPYYEQYFGPGTRLTVT.

Comment on this clonotype: A junction end diverges from the germline sequence, so it may reflect a read error. V is TRBV28 and J is TRBJ2-2, with D uncertain. Germline V gene lookup returns CDR1 MDHEN and CDR2 SYDVKM. CDR3 length: 15 amino acids. The CDR3 sequence is CASSLLSPNSGELFF. The CDR3 bases are TGTGCCAGCAGTTTGTTGTCACCGAACTCCGGGGAGCTGTTTTTT.

This clonotype was seen ten or more times. The chain employs TRBV12-3 or TRBV12-4 and TRBJ2-3; D not certain. The CDR3 consists of 14 residues. The V end lost 7 bases, the J end lost 1 base, and 12 bases lay between the germline ends. This CDR3 is CASNCFKGTDTQYF. For the CDR3, the DNA is TGTGCCAGCAATTGTTTCAAGGGCACAGATACGCAGTATTTT.

This clonotype was seen repeatedly, ten times or more. CDR3 residues: CASSRGGQRGEQYF. In nucleotides, the CDR3 is TGTGCCAGCAGCAGAGGGGGTCAGAGAGGCGAGCAGTACTTC. The V gene is TRBV7-2, the J gene TRBJ2-7; a weak D match, TRBD1 (6 bases). Germline CDR1 and CDR2: SGHTA and FQGNSA. This CDR3 contains 14 residues. V was clipped by 5 bases and J by 6 bases, with 17 bases between them.

The gene calls are TRBV7-6 and TRBJ1-1, with a tentative D call TRBD1 (6 bases). The CDR3 spans 14 residues. Germline V gene data show CDR1 as SGHVS and CDR2 as FNYEAQ. Deletions cut 4 bases from V and 1 base from J, with 10 bases between. This chain's CDR3 is CASSWLGGNTEAFF. CDR3 DNA: TGTGCCAGCAGCTGGTTAGGGGGGAACACTGAAGCTTTCTTT.

This clonotype was observed once. J is TRBJ2-3 and V is TRBV7-6; D is uncertain. The CDR3 loop spans 15 amino acids. V lost 5 bases to trimming and J lost 0 bases, with 12 bases between them. Per germline, CDR1 SGHVS and CDR2 FNYEAQ. CDR3 DNA sequence: TGTGCCAGCAGCACGACGGATATTAGCACAGATACGCAGTATTTT. Residues: CASSTTDISTDTQYF.

The genes are TRBV4-1 and TRBJ1-1, with D uncertain. The CDR3 totals 16 residues. Germline V gives CDR1 MGHRA, CDR2 YSYEKL. Trimming shortened V by 5 bases and J by 1 base, and 17 bases separated the two germline ends. CDR3 protein: CASSFHRDSRNTEAFF. The CDR3 DNA follows: TGCGCCAGCAGCTTTCACCGAGACTCACGGAACACTGAAGCTTTCTTT.

This sequence joins TRBV7-3 and TRBJ1-1, with D perhaps matching TRBD1 (6 bases). Trimming took off 3 bases at V and 1 base at J, with 15 bases between the two ends. Per the germline V gene, CDR1 is SGHTA and CDR2 is FQGTGA. This CDR3 comprises 16 residues. The CDR3 sequence: CASSFGGDRRNTEAFF. The CDR3 nucleotides are TGTGCCAGCAGCTTCGGGGGCGACAGGAGGAACACTGAAGCTTTCTTT.